Included here is one T cell receptor beta chain sequence, with context. Antigen specificity is unknown. Assay: immunoSEQ multiplex PCR; the TCRdb copy retains only in-frame clones and omits some. This sample has 250,000 to 300,000 clones; around 93% occur once, and the top ten carry about 0.5%. This record belongs to a study of T cell responses to AZD1222 COVID-19 vaccine. Overall study results and limits: Dominant CD4 TCR responses targeted spike regions 160-218 and 743-854.

This CDR3 region has 13 residues. Trimming stripped 4 bases from V and 0 bases from J, with 7 bases between. Germline V gives CDR1 LGHDT, CDR2 YNNKEL (reference sequence). The source of this sequence is an adult who received the AZD1222 COVID-19 vaccine. The sequences come from peripheral blood, collected 28 days after the second AZD1222 dose. The V and J genes are TRBV3-1 (or the pseudogene TRBV3-2) and TRBJ2-7, with D unclear. The CDR3 region is CASSPHYSYEQYF. Written as DNA, the CDR3 is TGTGCCAGCAGCCCCCACTACTCCTACGAGCAGTACTTC.